This TCR beta chain was captured in a study of T cell responses to AZD1222 COVID-19 vaccine (dated by TCRdb to the early 2020s). Describing the broader study: Because spike-specific TCR depth and breadth did not differ between the two schedules, AZD1222 recipients who got a second dose at roughly 4 weeks were pooled with those who got a second dose at roughly 12 weeks. TCR sequencing covered fewer than 250 trial participants: 200 to 210 given two doses of AZD1222 and 26 given two doses of MenACWY control vaccine. Trial participants were enrolled by age into subgroups of 18-55, 56-69 and 70-plus years, and about 150, 27 and 61 TCR-sequenced participants, respectively, were included in these subgroups. Beyond this particular receptor, the publication reports: Conclusions about previously exposed vaccinees are limited because only five to seven AZD1222 recipients were SARS-CoV-2 seropositive at baseline. Spike-specific TCR breadth and depth rose significantly after two AZD1222 doses compared with day 0 and with MenACWY recipients. Most participants were white British and females outnumbered males, and the authors suggested that clonal diversity may have been underestimated. Because no day 14 peak-response samples were available, repertoires were characterized only after the peak T cell response. Vaccine-associated CD4 TCRs spanned the whole spike protein, with dominant responses in regions 160-218 and 743-854. Reportedly, close to half of the unique spike-specific TCRs recognized epitopes lying outside the regions that are mutated in the B.1.351 and B.1.1.7 variants. The 56-69-year group was small, and its depth increase did not reach significance, likely because of low power.

The CDR3 runs 16 residues from the cysteine to the phenylalanine. Only the CDR3 DNA stays, 48 bases, in frame from base 1. The germline V end is reduced by 3 bases and the J end by 3 bases; junction bases left unmatched: 11. According to the germline V gene (reference sequence), CDR1 reads MNHEY and CDR2 reads SMNVEV. The CDR3 regions of human TCRbeta chains were analyzed by immunosequencing. The paper's processing steps were these. Repertoire TCRs were matched against a reference library of SARS-CoV-2-specific TCRs generated with the MIRA antigen-specificity platform. Breadth was defined as the fraction of unique TCRs that were SARS-CoV-2-associated. Depth was defined as the fraction of total T cells that were SARS-CoV-2-associated. Using the MIRA data, each spike-specific TCR was mapped to the spike region that the TCR reacts to and placed in a CD4 or CD8 class. Log10-transformed breadth and depth values were compared by one-way ANOVA with Sidak's multiple comparisons tests. Entries here come from immuneACCESS through TCRdb and include only in-frame sequences with V and J called. Some clones fail to appear in such tables; in the studies checked, an unresolved V gene covers under half of the shortfall, and the cause of the remainder is unknown. The V and J calls and the clone size are those of that table, but D and trimming were determined from the DNA. Across this sample there are more than 85,000 clones, with about 85% seen only once. The ten largest account for about 1.6% of the sample.

With regard to this clone: Its binding antigen is unknown. The sample holds no much larger clone one base away, and base qualities are not on file.

Sample time point, as interpreted from the label and publication: baseline before first vaccination. The vaccinee samples were drawn from two UK trials, COV001 and COV002, one of which was a single-blind randomized controlled phase 2/3 trial testing AZD1222 (ChAdOx1 nCoV-19) in healthy adults. For TCRbeta chain sequencing, PBMC samples from trial participants were taken at day 0 and at day 28 after the second dose. The sequence derives from an adult in good health. This material consisted of peripheral blood, taken on day 0 of AZD1222 vaccination. This chain joins TRBV27 to TRBJ2-7, with 7 central nucleotides matching TRBD2. The DNA sequence is given as TGTGCCAGCAGTTTTGGGTCCCCAGGCGGGAGCTACGAGCAGTACTTC. Translated, it reads CASSFGSPGGSYEQYF.